A single sample gave rise to the 20 T cell receptor beta chains below, sequenced in a study of CD8 T cells in Susac syndrome. An amount of RNA that ranged from roughly 0.5 to 1 ug was reverse transcribed with random hexamers. TCRdb re-called the immunoSEQ multiplex PCR reads through MiXCR, storing one row per CDR3 protein. The table lists more than 150,000 distinct CDR3 sequences, 90% to 96% of them singletons. Source material: CD4+ T cells from PBMCs. The receptors originated from a human donor with Susac syndrome.

The chain is built from TRBV27 and TRBJ1-5; 11 nucleotides line up with TRBD1. Germline V lookup: CDR1 MNHEY, CDR2 SMNVEV (reference sequence). With V trimmed by 6 bases and J by 4 bases, 5 bases remained unmatched. The CDR3 has 15 amino acids. For the CDR3, the DNA is TGTGCCAGCAGAGGACAGGGGGCCTGGAATCAGCCCCAGCATTTT. This sequence encodes CASRGQGAWNQPQHF.

V gene TRBV6-8 combines with J gene TRBJ2-7, with D possibly matching TRBD2 (5 bases). Per germline, CDR1 MNHGY and CDR2 SAAAGT. This CDR3 comprises 15 residues. The V and J ends lost 2 bases and 0 bases respectively, with 11 bases between them. The CDR3 DNA is TGTGCCAGCAGTTACGAGCGGAGCCTCTCCTACGAGCAGTACTTC. This gives the protein CASSYERSLSYEQYF.

The gene calls are TRBV4-2 and TRBJ1-1; D remains ambiguous. V was clipped by 0 bases and J by 1 base, with 12 bases between them. Per germline, CDR1 LGHNA and CDR2 YNFKEQ. This CDR3 contains 16 residues. CDR3 bases: TGTGCCAGCAGCCAAGATTCCCCAGGCCCGAACACTGAAGCTTTCTTT. The encoded protein is CASSQDSPGPNTEAFF.

This clonotype came up once. The chain couples TRBV9 to TRBJ2-2; D uncertain. The CDR3 extends over 14 amino acids. Trimming removed 4 bases at V and 6 bases at J, with 13 bases between. Germline V gene sequence: CDR1 SGDLS, CDR2 YYNGEE. CDR3 residues: CASSPRAPAGELFF. CDR3 bases: TGTGCCAGCAGCCCCCGTGCCCCCGCCGGGGAGCTGTTTTTT.

Turning to this clonotype: A junction boundary mismatches the germline segment, possibly from a read error. V gene TRBV7-9 combines with J gene TRBJ2-2; TRBD2 might be the D (5 bases). Looked up from germline, CDR1 is SEHNR and CDR2 is FQNEAQ (reference sequence). The CDR3 loop spans 14 amino acids. The CDR3 loop is CASSLARDTGELFF. For the CDR3, the DNA is TGTGCCAGCAGCCTAGCAAGGGACACCGGGGAGCTGTTTTTT.

The chain is built from TRBV5-1 and TRBJ1-2; D remains unclear. The V gene's germline CDR1 is SGHRS and CDR2 YFSETQ. The ends were cut back, 0 bases at V and 8 bases at J, with 11 bases in the middle. This CDR3 region has 13 residues. The CDR3 sequence is CASSLGGDGGYTF. CDR3 nucleotides: TGCGCCAGCAGCTTGGGAGGTGACGGAGGCTACACCTTC.

The V and J genes are TRBV30 and TRBJ1-1, with D possibly TRBD1 on 6 matching bases. Germline V gene data show CDR1 as GTSNPN and CDR2 as SVGIG (reference sequence). The CDR3 runs to 12 residues. The DNA for the CDR3 is TGTGCTCGTCAGGGGATGAACACTGAAGCTTTCTTT. It is translated as CARQGMNTEAFF.

This clonotype has a single count. The chain combines TRBV29-1 with TRBJ2-1; TRBD1 aligns across 9 bases. Trimming removed 3 bases from V and 6 bases from J; junction bases left unmatched: 6. The CDR3 contains 14 residues. The germline gives CDR1 SQVTM, CDR2 ANQGSEA. This chain's CDR3 is CSVDGTGSGNEQFF. The CDR3 DNA follows: TGCAGCGTTGACGGGACAGGGAGTGGCAATGAGCAGTTCTTC.

The chain uses TRBV28 and TRBJ2-6; the D gene could be TRBD1 or TRBD2 (6 bases each). V lost 5 bases to trimming and J lost 0 bases, with 23 bases between them. This CDR3 has 20 amino acids. Germline CDR1 is MDHEN and CDR2 is SYDVKM. This CDR3 reads CASSLLPLGGRSSGANVLTF. CDR3 nucleotides: TGTGCCAGCAGTCTCCTCCCGCTGGGGGGCCGGAGCTCTGGGGCCAACGTCCTGACTTTC. The full variable domain, completed using reference TRBV28 and TRBJ2-6, is DVKVTQSSRYLVKRTGEKVFLECVQDMDHENMFWYRQDPGLGLRLIYFSYDVKMKEKGDIPEGYSVSREKKERFSLILESASTNQTSMYLCASSLLPLGGRSSGANVLTFGAGSRLTVL.

The rearrangement links TRBV4-2 to TRBJ2-7; TRBD1 might be the D (6 bases). This CDR3 spans 14 amino acids. Trimming shortened V by 2 bases and J by 1 base, and 9 bases separated the two germline ends. Germline V lookup: CDR1 LGHNA, CDR2 YNFKEQ. CDR3 DNA: TGTGCCAGCAGCCAAATCACAGGGTCCTACGAGCAGTACTTC. It codes for CASSQITGSYEQYF.

The chain links TRBV20-1 to TRBJ2-7; D uncertain. Germline loops: CDR1 DFQATT, CDR2 SNEGSKA (reference sequence). The V gene lost 5 bases and the J gene lost 2 bases, with 10 bases spanning the gap. This CDR3 comprises 12 residues. CDR3 sequence reads: CSAPSMTYEQYF. In DNA, the CDR3 is TGCAGTGCTCCCTCAATGACCTACGAGCAGTACTTC.

This chain links TRBV12-3 or TRBV12-4 with TRBJ1-1; 8 bases fit TRBD1. This CDR3 has 13 residues. Germline trimming cut 6 bases from V and 2 bases from J; bases unmatched to any gene: 2. CDR3 nucleotide sequence: TGTGCCAGCAGGGACAGGGATAACACTGAAGCTTTCTTT. As protein: CASRDRDNTEAFF.

Written as DNA, the CDR3 is TGTGCCAGCTCACCACCTGGCACAGGCAATCCCTACGAGCAGTACTTC. Translation gives CASSPPGTGNPYEQYF. J is TRBJ2-7 and V is TRBV18, with a tentative D call TRBD1 (5 bases). V lost 0 bases to trimming and J lost 2 bases, with 14 bases between them. CDR1 KGHSH and CDR2 LQKENI come from the germline V gene. The CDR3 is 16 residues long.

The chain is built from TRBV11-2 and TRBJ2-2; either TRBD1 or TRBD2 may supply D (6 bases each). CDR3 length: 15 residues. V lost 6 bases to trimming and J lost 0 bases, with 11 bases between them. CDR1 is SGHAT, CDR2 FQNNGV, per germline. CDR3 sequence: CASSTGATNTGELFF. The CDR3 nucleotides read TGTGCCAGCAGTACGGGGGCGACGAACACCGGGGAGCTGTTTTTT.

The rearrangement links TRBV7-2 to TRBJ2-1; no clear D. Trimming pared 6 bases from V and 4 bases from J, leaving 10 bases between. The CDR3 loop spans 13 amino acids. The germline gives CDR1 SGHTA, CDR2 FQGNSA. The CDR3 DNA follows: TGTGCCAGCAGTTACCCCCTGTACAATGAGCAGTTCTTC. Its translation: CASSYPLYNEQFF.

The V gene is TRBV3-1, the J gene TRBJ2-2; D could derive from TRBD1 or TRBD2 (6 bases each). The V and J ends lost 5 bases and 4 bases respectively, with 17 bases between them. The CDR3 covers 16 residues. Germline CDR1 LGHDT, CDR2 YNNKEL (reference sequence). The DNA for the CDR3 is TGTGCCAGCAGCTCGCTACATGGAGGGGGCACCGGGGAGCTGTTTTTT. Protein sequence: CASSSLHGGGTGELFF.

The V gene is TRBV11-2, the J gene TRBJ1-2; D not resolved. Germline CDR1 is SGHAT and CDR2 is FQNNGV. Trimming stripped 5 bases from V and 5 bases from J, with 9 bases between. The CDR3 extends over 12 amino acids. Here the CDR3 reads CASSPSGYGYTF. CDR3 in DNA: TGTGCCAGCAGCCCAAGCGGGTATGGCTACACCTTC.

The chain links TRBV18 to TRBJ2-7; the D is unclear. The germline CDR1 and CDR2 sequences are KGHSH and LQKENI. The V end was cut by 0 bases, the J end by 5 bases, with 8 bases between. The CDR3 sequence is 13 residues long. The CDR3, as DNA: TGTGCCAGCTCACCACCGATCATCGACGAGCAGTACTTC. Translated: CASSPPIIDEQYF.

The chain employs TRBV25-1 and TRBJ1-6; unclear D gene. The CDR3 covers 13 residues. Germline CDR1 MGHDK, CDR2 SYGVNS. Trimming shortened V by 3 bases and J by 8 bases, and 8 bases separated the two germline ends. The CDR3: CASSDRVDSPLHF. CDR3 in DNA: TGTGCCAGCAGTGATCGCGTGGATTCACCCCTCCACTTT.

This chain uses TRBV7-6 with TRBJ2-5, with D possibly matching TRBD1 (5 bases). The V gene's germline CDR1 is SGHVS and CDR2 FNYEAQ. This CDR3 contains 14 residues. The V end lost 1 base, the J end lost 2 bases, and 8 bases lay between the germline ends. CDR3 DNA sequence: TGTGCCAGCAGCTTAGACGCAGGGCAAGAGACCCAGTACTTC. It yields the protein CASSLDAGQETQYF.